This passage covers 25 T cell receptor beta chains from one sample sequenced in a study of T-cell reconstitution after alpha-beta-depleted transplantation in children (dated by TCRdb to 2016 to 2018). The label giving this sample's treatment or condition can be read as: allogeneic hematopoietic cell transplantation with graft depleted of TCRalphabeta T cells and CD19 B cells. Libraries came from PCR. Sequencing was performed on an Illumina HiSeq 2500. TCR library preparation used molecular barcoding, with unique molecular identifiers applied to normalize quantification of the TCRbeta repertoire. TCRdb redid the processing of the public reads, applying fastp at Q25 and MiXCR, and retained in-frame beta chains. Records with the same CDR3 protein are collapsed into one entry carrying the most frequent genes and DNA. Within this sample are around 450,000 distinct CDR3 sequences, with about 11% of them counted one time only. The ten top clones hold about 2.1% of the sample.

Material: PBMCs, obtained before TCRalphabeta/CD19-depleted stem cell transplant. The receptor set was obtained from a child aged 2-15 years with inherited bone marrow failure, due to receive a stem cell transplant.

This clonotype has at least ten counts. The V call is TRBV7-2, the J call TRBJ2-7; TRBD1 aligns across 8 bases. The CDR3 is made up of 15 amino acids. From germline, CDR1 is SGHTA and CDR2 FQGNSA. J lost 2 bases, V lost 1 base, and 4 bases had no gene match. The CDR3 loop is CASSLGMGQAYEQYF. The CDR3 DNA reads as TGTGCCAGCAGCTTAGGCATGGGACAGGCCTACGAGCAGTACTTC. The full variable domain, with the rest looked up from reference TRBV7-2 and TRBJ2-7, is GAGVSQSPSNKVTEKGKDVELRCDPISGHTALYWYRQSLGQGLEFLIYFQGNSAPDKSGLPSDRFSAERTGGSVSTLTIQRTQQEDSAVYLCASSLGMGQAYEQYFGPGTRLTVT.

This clonotype was recorded many times. The chain joins TRBV12-3 or TRBV12-4 to TRBJ1-5, with D hard to call. CDR3 length: 16 amino acids. Trimming removed 3 bases at V and 4 bases at J, with 16 bases between. DNA of the CDR3: TGTGCCAGCAGTTTGGCCGGCAGTGGGAAGAATCAGCCCCAGCATTTT. The encoded protein is CASSLAGSGKNQPQHF.

This clonotype was seen repeatedly, ten times or more. V gene TRBV6-5 combines with J gene TRBJ1-4; D uncertain. Trimming cost V 0 bases and J 3 bases, with 8 bases left between them. CDR1 and CDR2 from the germline V gene are MNHEY and SVGAGI. The CDR3 is 15 amino acids. The CDR3, as DNA: TGTGCCAGCAGTTACTCGGAGCAGCCTAATGAAAAACTGTTTTTT. Protein sequence: CASSYSEQPNEKLFF.

This clonotype was counted at least ten times. The gene calls are TRBV4-2 and TRBJ2-2; D is uncertain. Deletions cut 2 bases from V and 4 bases from J, with 5 bases between. Germline assignment: CDR1 LGHNA and CDR2 YNFKEQ. The CDR3 length is 13 residues. Written as DNA, the CDR3 is TGTGCCAGCAGCCAAACAATCACCGGGGAGCTGTTTTTT. Translating it yields CASSQTITGELFF.

In its sample, this clonotype was seen a few times. An end of the junction does not agree with germline; a read error may underlie this. The gene calls are TRBV29-1 and TRBJ2-2, with D possibly TRBD2 on 5 matching bases. CDR1 SQVTM and CDR2 ANQGSEA come from the germline V gene. The CDR3 length is 11 residues. CDR3 sequence (DNA): TGCAGCGTTGAGAACACCGGGGAGCCGTTTTTT. It specifies CSVENTGEPFF.

In its sample, this clonotype was seen many times. V and J are TRBV12-3 or TRBV12-4 and TRBJ2-7; weak D call: TRBD2 (5 bases). The length of the CDR3 is 13 residues. V was trimmed by 3 bases and J by 3 bases, leaving 9 bases between them. CDR3 in DNA: TGTGCCAGCAGTTTCAGCGGACTCTACGAGCAGTACTTC. This encodes CASSFSGLYEQYF.

This clonotype has ten or more counts. The CDR3 spells CASSLSAGTGRETQYF. In DNA form, the CDR3 reads TGTGCCAGCAGTTTATCGGCCGGGACAGGGAGGGAGACCCAGTACTTC. The chain is built from TRBV27 and TRBJ2-5; 9 bases are shared with TRBD1. The junction had 7 bases not matched to a gene; V was cut back by 0 bases and J by 5 bases. The germline CDR1 and CDR2 sequences are MNHEY and SMNVEV (reference sequence). CDR3 length equals 16 residues.

This clonotype was detected many times. The chain is built from TRBV9 and TRBJ2-1; the match to TRBD2 covers 12 bases. CDR3 length equals 16 residues. V was pared by 0 bases and J by 3 bases, with 1 base of the junction left unmatched. Germline V gene data show CDR1 as SGDLS and CDR2 as YYNGEE. CDR3 in DNA: TGTGCCAGCAGCGTAGCTAGCGGGAGGGTCTACAATGAGCAGTTCTTC. Translated, it gives CASSVASGRVYNEQFF.

This clonotype has a handful of counts. This chain uses TRBV7-9 with TRBJ2-7; 11 nucleotides match TRBD2. After removal of 5 bases from V and 3 bases from J, the junction contained 9 bases not matched to a gene. The CDR3 spans 16 residues. CDR1 SEHNR and CDR2 FQNEAQ come from the germline V gene (reference sequence). The CDR3 is CASSLTSGTSGYEQYF. The CDR3 DNA is TGTGCCAGCAGCCTAACCTCCGGGACTAGCGGCTACGAGCAGTACTTC.

A few counts support this clonotype. V usage is TRBV7-2 and J usage is TRBJ2-3; 12 nucleotides agree with TRBD2. Germline V gene sequence: CDR1 SGHTA, CDR2 FQGNSA. The junction had 5 bases not matched to a gene; V was cut back by 3 bases and J by 7 bases. The CDR3 length is 15 residues. CDR3 in DNA: TGTGCCAGCAGCTTCTCGACTAGCGGGAGCTATACGCAGTATTTT. It is translated as CASSFSTSGSYTQYF.

This clonotype was seen many times. The chain recombines TRBV12-3 or TRBV12-4 with TRBJ2-7; D may be TRBD2 (6 bases). The CDR3 runs to 12 residues. Trimming stripped 4 bases from V and 9 bases from J, with 13 bases between. The CDR3 bases are TGTGCCAGCAGTTCCTGGGTTAGCGGGCAGTACTTC. It translates to CASSSWVSGQYF.

This clonotype has ten or more counts. The chain is built from TRBV5-1 and TRBJ1-6; D is unresolved. Germline loops: CDR1 SGHRS, CDR2 YFSETQ. This CDR3 region has 14 residues. V was shortened by 0 bases and J by 8 bases, with 9 bases between the two germline ends. The CDR3 DNA follows: TGCGCCAGCAGCTTGGGGGAACCCGATTCACCCCTCCACTTT. Translating it yields CASSLGEPDSPLHF.

This clonotype was counted many times. The V and J genes are TRBV27 and TRBJ2-1; D is undetermined. This CDR3 contains 15 residues. Trimming removed 4 bases at V and 2 bases at J, with 12 bases between. CDR1 and CDR2 (germline): MNHEY, SMNVEV (reference sequence). DNA for the CDR3: TGTGCCAGCAGTTGGGTTAGCAAACCCTACAATGAGCAGTTCTTC. Protein sequence: CASSWVSKPYNEQFF.

This clonotype was found many times. As DNA, the CDR3 is TGCAGTGCTAGAGACCCCCAAGCGGGCTTAAAGCAAGAGTACTTC. It yields the protein CSARDPQAGLKQEYF. The chain recombines TRBV20-1 with TRBJ2-7; TRBD2 is a possible D gene (6 bases). This CDR3 contains 15 residues. Between the trimmed V and J ends, which lost 0 bases and 11 bases, there was a span of 23 bases. The germline V gene has CDR1 DFQATT and CDR2 SNEGSKA (reference sequence).

This clonotype was counted at least ten times. The V call is TRBV6-2 or TRBV6-3, the J call TRBJ2-2, with 9 positions matching TRBD1. Losses at the gene ends were 5 bases for V and 3 bases for J; bases not matched to a gene: 1. The CDR3 runs 14 residues. Per the germline V gene, CDR1 is MNHEY and CDR2 is SVGEGT. This CDR3 is CASSRTGDTGELFF. CDR3 nucleotides: TGTGCCAGCAGTAGGACAGGGGACACCGGGGAGCTGTTTTTT.

Many counts were recorded for this clonotype. V usage is TRBV7-2 and J usage is TRBJ2-7; 8 bases align to TRBD1. The CDR3 is 15 amino acids. V lost 2 bases to trimming and J lost 5 bases; unmatched junction nucleotides: 8. CDR1 SGHTA and CDR2 FQGNSA come from the germline V gene. This CDR3 is CASSLKAAGGDEQYF. The CDR3 coding sequence is TGTGCCAGCAGCTTAAAGGCGGCAGGGGGCGACGAGCAGTACTTC.

This clonotype was seen a handful of times. The chain employs TRBV19 and TRBJ1-5, with D maybe TRBD1 (6 bases). Germline V CDR1 and CDR2: LNHDA, SQIVND (reference sequence). This CDR3 contains 14 residues. The V and J ends lost 6 bases and 4 bases respectively, with 13 bases between them. The CDR3 DNA is TGTGCCAGTAGCCCCTATCAGGGGAATCAGCCCCAGCATTTT. Encoded protein: CASSPYQGNQPQHF.

This clonotype was recorded many times. The genes are TRBV5-1 and TRBJ2-1; D unclear. With 0 bases removed from V and 3 bases from J, the gap between germline ends came to 7 bases. The CDR3 spans 14 residues. The germline V gene encodes CDR1 SGHRS and CDR2 YFSETQ. Here the CDR3 reads CASSLGSDYNEQFF. The CDR3 DNA is TGCGCCAGCAGCTTGGGCAGCGACTACAATGAGCAGTTCTTC.

The table lists this clonotype with a few counts. The chain has TRBV7-9 and TRBJ2-1; 9 bases agree with TRBD1. This CDR3 is built from 16 residues. Germline V CDR1 and CDR2: SEHNR, FQNEAQ (reference sequence). The V and J ends lost 0 bases and 6 bases, in that order; junction bases with no gene match: 6. In DNA, the CDR3 is TGTGCCAGCAGCTTAGCCGGGACAGGGAAAATCAATGAGCAGTTCTTC. Protein: CASSLAGTGKINEQFF.

This clonotype was seen a few times. The chain combines TRBV11-2 with TRBJ2-1, with 7 bases matching TRBD1. V shed 7 bases and J 0 bases; nucleotides not matched to a gene: 9. This CDR3 comprises 16 residues. Looked up from germline, CDR1 is SGHAT and CDR2 is FQNNGV. The chain's CDR3 is CASNTGARVSYNEQFF. CDR3 bases: TGTGCCAGCAACACAGGGGCGCGGGTCTCCTACAATGAGCAGTTCTTC.

This clonotype was recorded a few times. CDR3 sequence reads: CASSPEKGAVYEQYF. The CDR3 bases are TGTGCCAGCTCACCAGAAAAAGGGGCGGTGTACGAGCAGTACTTC. J is TRBJ2-7 and V is TRBV18; tentative D call: TRBD1 (5 bases). Per germline, CDR1 KGHSH and CDR2 LQKENI. There are 15 residues in the CDR3. Trimming shortened V by 2 bases and J by 4 bases, and 15 bases separated the two germline ends.

This clonotype was seen many times. The chain combines TRBV20-1 with TRBJ1-2, with 10 bases that match TRBD1. In germline, CDR1 is DFQATT, CDR2 SNEGSKA (reference sequence). With V trimmed by 2 bases and J by 4 bases, 4 bases remained unmatched. The CDR3 runs 14 residues. CDR3 region: CSARLDRGVYGYTF. CDR3 sequence (DNA): TGCAGTGCTAGACTGGACAGGGGGGTCTATGGCTACACCTTC.

The rearrangement uses TRBV18 and TRBJ2-1, with TRBD2 as a possible D gene (5 bases). Trimming took off 2 bases at V and 7 bases at J, with 15 bases between the two ends. This CDR3 comprises 15 residues. Germline V CDR1 and CDR2: KGHSH, LQKENI. The CDR3 DNA reads as TGTGCCAGCTCACCAGATCCCCCTCGGAGGAATGAGCAGTTCTTC. It specifies CASSPDPPRRNEQFF.

This clonotype was counted at least ten times. The chain is built from TRBV7-9 and TRBJ2-7, with TRBD1 as a possible D gene (5 bases). V shed 7 bases and J shed 0 bases, with 10 bases lying between them. CDR3 size: 13 residues. The germline V gene encodes CDR1 SEHNR and CDR2 FQNEAQ (reference sequence). The CDR3 DNA sequence: TGTGCCAGCAACCCGACAGACTCCTACGAGCAGTACTTC. Translated: CASNPTDSYEQYF.

The chain employs TRBV2 and TRBJ2-7, with unresolved D. The germline CDR1 and CDR2 sequences are SNHLY and FYNNEI. Trimming left V 3 bases short and J 2 bases short, with 11 bases between. CDR3 length equals 14 residues. CDR3 DNA sequence: TGTGCCAGCAGTGATAGTGACGCAACCTACGAGCAGTACTTC. It is translated as CASSDSDATYEQYF. The whole variable domain, remainder taken from reference TRBV2 and TRBJ2-7, is EPEVTQTPSHQVTQMGQEVILRCVPISNHLYFYWYRQILGQKVEFLVSFYNNEISEKSEIFDDQFSVERPDGSNFTLKIRSTKLEDSAMYFCASSDSDATYEQYFGPGTRLTVT.